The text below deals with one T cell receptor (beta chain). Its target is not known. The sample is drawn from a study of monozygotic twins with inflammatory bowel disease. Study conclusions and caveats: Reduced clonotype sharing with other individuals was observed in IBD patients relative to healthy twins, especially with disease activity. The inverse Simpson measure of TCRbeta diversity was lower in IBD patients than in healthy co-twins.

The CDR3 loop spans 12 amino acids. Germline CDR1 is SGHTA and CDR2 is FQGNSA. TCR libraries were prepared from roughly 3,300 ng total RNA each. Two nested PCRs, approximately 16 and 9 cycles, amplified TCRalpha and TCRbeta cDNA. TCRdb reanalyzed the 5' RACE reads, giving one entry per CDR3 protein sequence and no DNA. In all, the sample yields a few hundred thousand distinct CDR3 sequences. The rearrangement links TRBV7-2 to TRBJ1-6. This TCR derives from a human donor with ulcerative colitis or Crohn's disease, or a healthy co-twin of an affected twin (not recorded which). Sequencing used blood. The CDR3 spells CASSFGDSPLHF.